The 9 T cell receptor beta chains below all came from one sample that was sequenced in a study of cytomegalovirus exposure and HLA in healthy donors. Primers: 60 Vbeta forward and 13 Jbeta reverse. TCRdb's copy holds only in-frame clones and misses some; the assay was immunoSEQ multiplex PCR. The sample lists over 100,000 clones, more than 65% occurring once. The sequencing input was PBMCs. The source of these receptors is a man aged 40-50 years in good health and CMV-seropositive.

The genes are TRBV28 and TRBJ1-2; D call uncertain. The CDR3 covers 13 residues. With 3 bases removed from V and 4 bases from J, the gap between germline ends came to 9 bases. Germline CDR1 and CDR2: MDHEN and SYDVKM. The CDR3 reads CASSFGSAYGYTF. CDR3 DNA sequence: TGTGCCAGCAGTTTCGGCAGCGCCTATGGCTACACCTTC.

The CDR3: CASSLGAGEAFF. The CDR3 DNA sequence: TGTGCCAGCAGCTTAGGGGCAGGTGAAGCTTTCTTT. The chain carries TRBV7-9 and TRBJ1-1; no clear D. The CDR3 length is 12 residues. Germline lookup yields CDR1 SEHNR and CDR2 FQNEAQ (reference sequence). V lost 1 base and J lost 7, with 7 bases in between.

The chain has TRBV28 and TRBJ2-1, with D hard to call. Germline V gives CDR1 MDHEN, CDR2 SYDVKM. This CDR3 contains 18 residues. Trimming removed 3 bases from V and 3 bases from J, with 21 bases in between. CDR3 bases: TGTGCCAGCAGTTTTGGTTTCTCGGGTCCCGGCTTCTACAATGAGCAGTTCTTC. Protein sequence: CASSFGFSGPGFYNEQFF.

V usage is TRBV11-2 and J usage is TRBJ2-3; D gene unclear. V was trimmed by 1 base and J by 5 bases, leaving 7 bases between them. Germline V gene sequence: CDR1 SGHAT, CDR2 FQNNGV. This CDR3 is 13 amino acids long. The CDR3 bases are TGTGCCAGCAGCTTAGTCCAGAAAGATACGCAGTATTTT. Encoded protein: CASSLVQKDTQYF. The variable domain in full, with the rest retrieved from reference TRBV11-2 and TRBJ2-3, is EAGVAQSPRYKIIEKRQSVAFWCNPISGHATLYWYQQILGQGPKLLIQFQNNGVVDDSQLPKDRFSAERLKGVDSTLKIQPAKLEDSAVYLCASSLVQKDTQYFGPGTRLTVL.

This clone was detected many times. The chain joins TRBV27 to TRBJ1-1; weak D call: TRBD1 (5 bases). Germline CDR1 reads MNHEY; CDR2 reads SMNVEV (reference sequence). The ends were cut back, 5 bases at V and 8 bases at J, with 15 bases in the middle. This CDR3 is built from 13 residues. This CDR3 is CASSRNGHEEAFF. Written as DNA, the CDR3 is TGTGCCAGCAGTAGAAATGGACATGAAGAAGCTTTCTTT.

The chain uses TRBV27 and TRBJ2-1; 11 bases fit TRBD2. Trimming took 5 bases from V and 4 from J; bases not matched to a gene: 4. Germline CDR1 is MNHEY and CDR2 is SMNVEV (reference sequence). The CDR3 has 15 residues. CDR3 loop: CASSHGTSGYNEQFF. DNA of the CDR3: TGTGCCAGCAGTCACGGGACTAGCGGATACAATGAGCAGTTCTTC.

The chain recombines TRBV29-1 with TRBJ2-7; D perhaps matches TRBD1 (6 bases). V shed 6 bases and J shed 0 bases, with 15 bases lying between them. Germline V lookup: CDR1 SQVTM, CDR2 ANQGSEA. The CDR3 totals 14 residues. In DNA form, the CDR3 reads TGCAGCGTCAGGTGGGACACCAACTCCTACGAGCAGTACTTC. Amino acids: CSVRWDTNSYEQYF.

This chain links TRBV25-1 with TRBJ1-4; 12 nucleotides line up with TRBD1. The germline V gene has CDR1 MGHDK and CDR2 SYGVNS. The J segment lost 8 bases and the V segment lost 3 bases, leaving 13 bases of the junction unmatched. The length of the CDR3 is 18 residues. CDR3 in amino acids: CASSEAGQGALTGEKLFF. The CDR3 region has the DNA TGTGCCAGCAGTGAGGCGGGACAGGGGGCGCTCACAGGGGAAAAACTGTTTTTT.

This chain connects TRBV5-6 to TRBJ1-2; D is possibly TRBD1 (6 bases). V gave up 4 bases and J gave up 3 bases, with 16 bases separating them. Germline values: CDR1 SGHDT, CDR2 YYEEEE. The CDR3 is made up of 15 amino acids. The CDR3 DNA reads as TGTGCCAGCAGCCCACAGGGTTTGAGTGACTATGGCTACACCTTC. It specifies CASSPQGLSDYGYTF.